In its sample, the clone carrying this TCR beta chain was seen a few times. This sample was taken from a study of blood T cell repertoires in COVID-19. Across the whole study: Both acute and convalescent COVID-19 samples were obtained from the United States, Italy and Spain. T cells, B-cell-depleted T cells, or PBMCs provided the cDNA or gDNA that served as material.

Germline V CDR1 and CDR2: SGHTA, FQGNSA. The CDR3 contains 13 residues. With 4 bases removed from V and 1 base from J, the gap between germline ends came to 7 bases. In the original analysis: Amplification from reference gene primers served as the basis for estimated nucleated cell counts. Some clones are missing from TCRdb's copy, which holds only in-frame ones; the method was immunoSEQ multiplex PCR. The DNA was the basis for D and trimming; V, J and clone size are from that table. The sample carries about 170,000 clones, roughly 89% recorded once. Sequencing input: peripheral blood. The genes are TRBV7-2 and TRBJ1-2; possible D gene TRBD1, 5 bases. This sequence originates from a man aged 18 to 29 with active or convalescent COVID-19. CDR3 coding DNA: TGTGCCAGCAGCTCAGGGATTAACTATGGCTACACCTTC. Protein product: CASSSGINYGYTF.